This TCR beta chain appears in the sequencing data of a study of CD8 T cells in Susac syndrome. The T cells that were sequenced for TCR beta were CD8+ and CD4+ cells from blood. TEMRA cells were FACS-enriched, with CD8+ and CD4+ T cells isolated negatively. An amount of RNA that ranged from roughly 0.45 to 1 ug was reverse transcribed with random hexamers. immunoSEQ multiplex PCR amplified TCR beta CDR3 across 54 Vbeta, 13 Jbeta. A single record per CDR3 protein comes from TCRdb applying MiXCR to the immunoSEQ multiplex PCR reads. The sample consists of roughly 180,000 distinct CDR3 sequences, 85% to 95% of them appearing once. Study results and limitations: Regarding the TCR sequencing and HLA analysis, the study admitted that a relatively small number of individuals were involved.

As to this clonotype: The target antigen is unknown.

This CDR3 is 11 amino acids long. Trimming pared 3 bases from V and 8 bases from J, leaving 5 bases between. Germline V gene data show CDR1 as MNHEY and CDR2 as SMNVEV (reference sequence). The TCR comes from a human donor in good health. The sample consisted of CD4+ T cells from PBMCs. The chain has TRBV27 and TRBJ2-1; D may be TRBD2 (5 bases). In DNA form, the CDR3 reads TGTGCCAGCAGTTTGCGGGATGAGCAGTTCTTC. Its translation is CASSLRDEQFF.